Listed below are T cell receptor beta chains from one sample, sequenced in a study of blood T cells in healthy people across ages. TCRdb re-analysed the 5' RACE reads in MiXCR, keeping a single row per CDR3 protein. The repertoire includes approximately 1.5 million distinct CDR3 sequences, 42% of them detected once, and approximately 4.1% sits in the top ten. The specimen sequenced was blood. These receptors originate from a woman aged 18-29 years in good health. Both conserved end residues are part of each CDR3. The D gene is left open where the match is weak. Clone sizes are given selectively: once, few, many, or a class where the clone is expanded.

D	size	length	V	J	CDR3	DNA
-	-	12	TRBV27	TRBJ2-1	CASSGGLNEQFF	TGTGCCAGCAGTGGTGGACTCAATGAGCAGTTCTTC
-	-	14	TRBV5-1	TRBJ1-2	CASSTQPMNYGYTF	TGCGCCAGCAGCACACAACCAATGAACTATGGCTACACCTTC
-	once	15	TRBV27	TRBJ1-5	CAGSLGAKGNQPQHF	TGTGCCGGCAGTTTAGGGGCGAAAGGTAATCAGCCCCAGCATTTT
-	-	11	TRBV29-1	TRBJ1-1	CSIFLNTEAFF	TGCAGCATATTCCTGAACACTGAAGCTTTCTTT
-	-	14	TRBV11-2	TRBJ1-1	CASSPFLGGTEAFF	TGTGCCAGCAGCCCATTCCTCGGGGGGACTGAAGCTTTCTTT
-	-	15	TRBV4-2	TRBJ2-1	CAGSQGGVSYNEQFF	TGTGCCGGCAGCCAAGGCGGGGTCTCCTACAATGAGCAGTTCTTC
-	-	15	TRBV14	TRBJ2-7	CASSQGWTPYNEQYF	TGTGCCAGCAGCCAGGGTTGGACCCCCTACAATGAGCAGTACTTC
-	few	13	TRBV6-2/TRBV6-3	TRBJ2-7	CASSSDPLGSKYF	TGTGCCAGCAGCAGCGACCCATTGGGGAGCAAGTACTTC
-	few	13	TRBV6-5	TRBJ2-1	CASNDGESNEQFF	TGTGCCAGCAATGACGGAGAAAGCAATGAGCAGTTCTTC
-	few	16	TRBV7-2	TRBJ1-2	CASSLVAGSRGNGYTF	TGTGCCAGCAGCTTAGTTGCAGGGTCAAGGGGTAATGGCTACACCTTC
TRBD1	-	14	TRBV27	TRBJ2-7	CASRRTGDYYEQYF	TGTGCCAGCAGGCGTACAGGGGATTACTACGAGCAGTACTTC
-	-	12	TRBV3-1	TRBJ1-2	CASSRLWAGYTF	TGTGCCAGCAGTAGGTTATGGGCTGGCTACACCTTC
-	-	14	TRBV5-6	TRBJ1-2	CASSSPGNGYGYTF	TGTGCCAGCAGCTCCCCAGGGAATGGCTATGGCTACACCTTC
-	few	13	TRBV5-1	TRBJ1-2	CASSTTGPYGYTF	TGCGCCAGCAGCACGACAGGTCCCTATGGCTACACCTTC
TRBD1	-	15	TRBV7-3	TRBJ1-1	CASSLTSDRVTEAFF	TGTGCCAGCAGCTTAACGTCCGACAGGGTCACTGAAGCTTTCTTT
TRBD1	-	15	TRBV14	TRBJ1-1	CASSSRQGILTEAFF	TGTGCCAGCAGCTCAAGACAGGGTATCTTAACTGAAGCTTTCTTT
TRBD1	-	15	TRBV7-9	TRBJ1-2	CASSSPTGAYYGYTF	TGTGCCAGCAGCTCACCGACAGGGGCCTACTATGGCTACACCTTC
TRBD1	-	14	TRBV12-3/TRBV12-4	TRBJ1-1	CASTSGTGSTEAFF	TGTGCCAGCACCTCCGGGACAGGGAGCACTGAAGCTTTCTTT
TRBD1	-	15	TRBV7-3	TRBJ2-7	CASSLMWGQGYEQYF	TGTGCCAGCAGCTTAATGTGGGGACAGGGCTACGAGCAGTACTTC
-	few	15	TRBV5-6	TRBJ1-4	CASSLEWGVNEKLFF	TGTGCCAGCAGCTTGGAGTGGGGAGTTAATGAAAAACTGTTTTTT
-	-	16	TRBV7-3	TRBJ2-1	CASSLTRGDSYNEQFF	TGTGCCAGTAGCTTAACCCGCGGGGATTCTTACAATGAGCAGTTCTTC
-	few	16	TRBV21-1	TRBJ2-3	CASSARVIGGIYTQYF	TGTGCCAGCAGCGCCCGTGTTATCGGGGGGATATATACGCAGTATTTT
TRBD2	-	18	TRBV24-1	TRBJ2-1	CATGDATSGGRLYNEQFF	TGTGCCACCGGTGACGCCACTAGCGGGGGACGCTTATACAATGAGCAGTTCTTC
TRBD2	-	15	TRBV5-1	TRBJ2-1	CASSLAGLAYNEQFF	TGCGCCAGCAGCTTGGCGGGACTAGCTTACAATGAGCAGTTCTTC
TRBD1	few	13	TRBV12-3/TRBV12-4	TRBJ2-4	CASTLTGQAIQYF	TGTGCCAGCACCTTAACTGGACAGGCGATTCAGTACTTC
-	-	13	TRBV29-1	TRBJ2-1	CSVGGGQNSEQFF	TGCAGCGTTGGGGGAGGACAGAACAGTGAGCAGTTCTTC
-	-	15	TRBV4-1	TRBJ2-7	CASSQGVATSYEQYF	TGCGCCAGCAGCCAAGGTGTAGCGACATCTTACGAGCAGTACTTC
TRBD2	-	17	TRBV6-2/TRBV6-3	TRBJ2-1	CASSYGAWGLAGNEQFF	TGTGCCAGCAGTTACGGTGCTTGGGGACTAGCGGGGAATGAGCAGTTCTTC
TRBD1	few	16	TRBV2	TRBJ1-5	CASSGQYLYSNQPQHF	TGTGCCAGCTCGGGACAGTACCTATATAGCAATCAGCCCCAGCATTTT
-	few	17	TRBV20-1	TRBJ1-1	CSARTPWGGARGTEAFF	TGCAGTGCTAGGACCCCGTGGGGGGGCGCCCGTGGCACTGAAGCTTTCTTT
-	-	16	TRBV9	TRBJ2-3	CVSSPPEGTITDTQYF	TGTGTCAGCAGCCCCCCCGAGGGGACGATCACAGATACGCAGTATTTT
-	once	13	TRBV10-3	TRBJ1-2	CAISVRGQEGYTF	TGTGCCATCAGTGTACGGGGGCAAGAGGGCTACACCTTC
-	few	13	TRBV10-3	TRBJ2-3	CAIMAGHTDTQYF	TGTGCCATCATGGCGGGGCACACAGATACGCAGTATTTT
-	-	11	TRBV20-1	TRBJ1-2	CSATQYYGYTF	TGCAGTGCTACCCAATACTATGGCTACACCTTC
-	-	13	TRBV6-6	TRBJ1-4	CASRGRENEKLFF	TGTGCCAGCAGGGGCAGGGAGAATGAAAAACTGTTTTTT
TRBD1	few	12	TRBV27	TRBJ1-2	CASKGQVGGYTF	TGTGCCAGCAAGGGACAGGTTGGTGGCTACACCTTC
-	-	14	TRBV27	TRBJ2-1	CASQRRPKGDEQFF	TGTGCCAGCCAACGGCGACCAAAAGGCGATGAGCAGTTCTTC
TRBD2	few	16	TRBV10-1	TRBJ2-1	CASSEISGGARNEQFF	TGCGCCAGCAGTGAGATAAGCGGGGGGGCCCGGAATGAGCAGTTCTTC
-	many	12	TRBV7-2	TRBJ2-3	CASSLFTDTQYF	TGTGCCAGCAGCTTATTCACAGATACGCAGTATTTT
-	few	18	TRBV27	TRBJ2-3	CASSPRVFGIRGMDTQYF	TGTGCCAGCAGTCCTCGCGTATTTGGTATACGGGGTATGGATACGCAGTATTTT
-	-	16	TRBV27	TRBJ2-1	CASSLSNGDGRGEQFF	TGTGCCAGCAGTTTATCGAACGGGGATGGGCGCGGGGAGCAGTTCTTC
-	-	13	TRBV12-3/TRBV12-4	TRBJ2-7	CASERDGSYEQYF	TGTGCCAGTGAGAGGGACGGAAGCTACGAGCAGTACTTC
-	few	15	TRBV4-3	TRBJ2-7	CASSQGGAGVYEQYF	TGCGCCAGCAGCCAAGGTGGGGCAGGGGTATACGAGCAGTACTTC
-	few	14	TRBV3-1	TRBJ1-5	CASSLGRQNQPQHF	TGTGCCAGCAGCCTCGGTAGACAGAATCAGCCCCAGCATTTT
TRBD2	-	15	TRBV20-1	TRBJ2-5	CSARDPAGVGETQYF	TGCAGTGCTAGAGATCCTGCGGGAGTAGGGGAGACCCAGTACTTC
-	-	16	TRBV18	TRBJ1-2	CASSQSGTFTREGYTF	TGTGCCAGCTCACAATCCGGGACATTTACCCGGGAGGGCTACACCTTC
TRBD2	-	16	TRBV12-3/TRBV12-4	TRBJ2-4	CASRLVWASGRYEQYF	TGTGCCAGCAGACTGGTTTGGGCTAGCGGGAGATATGAGCAGTACTTC
-	many	13	TRBV27	TRBJ2-7	CASSPGPGHEQYF	TGTGCCAGCAGTCCGGGACCGGGACACGAGCAGTACTTC
-	-	14	TRBV12-3/TRBV12-4	TRBJ2-5	CASSFGLPGNEQYF	TGTGCCAGCAGTTTTGGGCTGCCGGGGAATGAGCAGTACTTC
-	-	17	TRBV6-1	TRBJ2-3	CASSVRWAVELSDTQYF	TGTGCCAGCAGTGTCCGGTGGGCTGTTGAGTTGTCAGATACGCAGTATTTT
-	-	13	TRBV20-1	TRBJ2-7	CSARDPNGYEQYF	TGCAGTGCTAGAGATCCCAACGGCTACGAGCAGTACTTC
-	few	13	TRBV11-1	TRBJ1-5	CASSRDPGLPQHF	TGTGCCAGTAGCAGGGACCCAGGCCTGCCCCAGCATTTT
-	few	14	TRBV5-6	TRBJ2-7	CASSSDWRGGEQYF	TGTGCCAGCAGCTCCGACTGGCGGGGCGGAGAGCAGTACTTC
TRBD2	-	16	TRBV27	TRBJ2-3	CASRDWGGGPTDTQYF	TGTGCCAGCAGGGACTGGGGCGGGGGGCCCACAGATACGCAGTATTTT
-	-	13	TRBV20-1	TRBJ2-5	CSAIRTVMETQYF	TGCAGTGCTATCCGGACAGTCATGGAGACCCAGTACTTC
TRBD1	-	14	TRBV27	TRBJ2-7	CASSCGTGGYEQYF	TGTGCCAGCAGTTGCGGGACAGGGGGGTACGAGCAGTACTTC
-	-	16	TRBV7-9	TRBJ2-3	CASRRTGTPNTDTQYF	TGTGCCAGCAGACGTACCGGGACACCTAACACAGATACGCAGTATTTT
-	-	12	TRBV2	TRBJ2-3	CASSTPLDTQYF	TGTGCCAGCAGTACCCCGCTGGATACGCAGTATTTT
-	-	16	TRBV3-1	TRBJ2-3	CASSQGTGIPSDTQYF	TGTGCCAGCAGCCAAGGCACAGGGATTCCGTCCGATACGCAGTATTTT
TRBD2	-	19	TRBV7-8	TRBJ2-6	CASSLLGAGEGSGANVLTF	TGTGCCAGCAGCTTATTAGGAGCGGGAGAAGGCTCTGGGGCCAACGTCCTGACTTTC